In this sample, the clone carrying this T cell receptor (beta chain) turned up a few times. Its antigen is still unknown. This entry comes from a study of human T cells and chemical hapten exposure. The wider study: Scalp application of diphenylcyclopropenone was performed weekly in patients across the entire approximately 24-week study. The study's findings and limits: Alopecia affecting every donor means their immune response may not match healthy people's.

This CDR3 is 14 amino acids long. The trim removed 5 bases at V and 6 bases at J, leaving 8 bases unmatched. CDR1 is DFQATT, CDR2 SNEGSKA, per germline (reference sequence). Attachment of unique molecular identifiers to individual cDNA molecules was performed in the library. Original data processing: Sample-level TCR yields exhibited a median of around 93,000, with a range of roughly 20,000 to 750,000. TCRdb recomputed calls from the RACE reads with MiXCR, one row per CDR3 protein. Here the V and J calls rest on TCRdb's processing, not on the authors' analysis. This sample has tens of thousands of distinct CDR3 sequences, with roughly 9% found just once. Time point meaning: patch test 2, 6 weeks after DPC sensitization. The treatment is: therapeutic diphenylcyclopropenone sensitization with weekly scalp DPC. Blood, whole and unfractionated, served as the source for total RNA extraction.

The rearrangement joins TRBV20-1 to TRBJ2-3; 10 nucleotides align to TRBD2. This sample comprised whole blood, obtained in connection with sensitization to the hapten diphenylcyclopropenone (DPC). This receptor was identified in a woman in her 30s with alopecia areata. Some clones in this sample may be carry-over from other donors' samples. CDR3 coding DNA: TGCAGTGCTTTCCCCCTAGCGGGGGCTGATACGCAGTATTTT. It is translated as CSAFPLAGADTQYF.